This T cell receptor beta chain derives from a study of hypomethylating agent response in myelodysplastic syndrome. Study-level results: After treatment, novel clonotypes emerged more in responders, contracted ones more in non-responders.

Methods used by the authors: Of 168,753 unique clonotypes, around 1.7% were previously reported viral-epitope-specific in VDJdb. The protocol was immunoSEQ multiplex PCR, while the TCRdb copy is restricted to in-frame clones and leaves out a portion. Clone size and V and J calls were adopted from that table, with D and trimming inferred from the DNA. The table includes 6,000 to 8,000 clones, roughly 80% detected once. CDR3 length: 16 amino acids. Regarding this clone: What it binds is not known.

The clonotype originates from a human donor with myelodysplastic syndrome. The J gene is TRBJ2-7, the V gene TRBV7-5. TRBV7-5 is a pseudogene locus. This specimen was bone marrow, taken before or after starting hypomethylating agent treatment for myelodysplastic syndrome (not recorded which). The CDR3 reads CASSLGGGSTGPEQYF. CDR3 DNA sequence: TGTGCCAGCAGCCTAGGGGGGGGCTCGACAGGGCCCGAGCAGTACTTC.